One and the same sample provided the 5 T cell receptor beta chains below, sequenced in a study of blood T cell repertoires in COVID-19. Profiled with immunoSEQ multiplex PCR; TCRdb holds only in-frame clones, not every one. The sample has about 150,000 clones; around 84% are singletons. The sequencing sample was made of PBMCs or T cells enriched from blood (not recorded which). Receptor source: a middle-aged man who had recovered from COVID-19.

The chain carries TRBV30 and TRBJ1-2; TRBD1 matches 7 bases. Germline lookup yields CDR1 GTSNPN and CDR2 SVGIG (reference sequence). Losses at the gene ends were 2 bases for V and 5 bases for J; bases not matched to a gene: 5. The CDR3 contains 13 residues. The CDR3, as DNA: TGTGCCTGGAGTTCTGACAGGGTATATGGCTACACCTTC. Protein sequence: CAWSSDRVYGYTF.

This clone was observed once. V gene TRBV23-1 combines with J gene TRBJ1-5; 9 bases map to TRBD1. Being an ORF, TRBV23-1 has a function that is uncertain. V shed 3 bases and J 3 bases; nucleotides not matched to a gene: 15. The CDR3 contains 19 residues. The CDR3 reads CASSQPGQGTPSSNQPQHF. The DNA for the CDR3 is TGCGCCAGCAGTCAGCCGGGACAGGGTACCCCCTCTTCCAATCAGCCCCAGCATTTT.

The CDR3 coding sequence is TGTGCCAGCAGTGAAGCCGGGGTCCCCACAGATACGCAGTATTTT. Translating it yields CASSEAGVPTDTQYF. V and J are TRBV2 and TRBJ2-3, with D perhaps TRBD2 (5 bases). Trimming took off 0 bases at V and 2 bases at J, with 9 bases between the two ends. Germline CDR1 and CDR2: SNHLY and FYNNEI. This CDR3 is 15 amino acids long.

The genes are TRBV6-6 and TRBJ2-5; 8 bases match TRBD2. V lost 7 bases and J lost 0; bases outside the gene matches: 1. The CDR3 is 13 residues long. The germline V gene encodes CDR1 MNHNY and CDR2 SVGAGI (reference sequence). DNA for the CDR3: TGTGCCAGCACGGGGGGGAACCAAGAGACCCAGTACTTC. Translated, it gives CASTGGNQETQYF.

This sequence joins TRBV19 and TRBJ1-1; TRBD1 matches 11 bases. With 4 bases clipped from V and 5 bases from J, the junction kept 6 bases outside the gene matches. The CDR3 totals 15 residues. Germline V lookup: CDR1 LNHDA, CDR2 SQIVND (reference sequence). This CDR3 is CASSTGQGAMTEAFF. In nucleotides, the CDR3 is TGTGCCAGTAGTACCGGACAGGGGGCGATGACTGAAGCTTTCTTT.